The 22 T cell receptor beta chains below all came from one sample that was sequenced in a study of T cells in Graves' hyperthyroidism and ophthalmopathy. RNA transcripts served as the template for amplifying TCR beta CDR3 regions. The TCR CDR3 first-round RT-PCR relied on the HTBI primer set. A single record per CDR3 protein comes from TCRdb applying MiXCR to the multiplex PCR reads. The sample shows 250,000 to 400,000 distinct CDR3 sequences, roughly 15% of them seen only once. Sequenced input: blood. The receptor set was obtained from a woman aged 40-49 years with Graves' ophthalmopathy.

The chain combines TRBV5-6 with TRBJ1-6; D gene uncertain. Germline CDR1 SGHDT, CDR2 YYEEEE. The CDR3 length is 15 residues. Trimming cost V 4 bases and J 9 bases, with 17 bases left between them. CDR3 DNA: TGTGCCAGCAGCCCGGGCCCCGGGAAAAGTTCACCCCTCCACTTT. The encoded protein is CASSPGPGKSSPLHF.

This clonotype was picked up a small number of times. A read error may produce the germline difference seen at one junction end. This chain links TRBV11-3 with TRBJ2-1; D unclear. This CDR3 comprises 14 residues. Germline CDR1 is SGHNT and CDR2 is YENEEA. The CDR3 here is CVSSSRNYSNEQFF. Here the CDR3 DNA reads TGTGTCAGCAGCTCCCGGAACTACTCGAATGAGCAGTTCTTC.

In its sample, this clonotype was seen many times. J is TRBJ1-2 and V is TRBV13; unclear D gene. Trimming pared 0 bases from V and 6 bases from J, leaving 14 bases between. Germline loops: CDR1 PRHDT, CDR2 FYEKMQ (reference sequence). This CDR3 has 15 amino acids. CDR3 sequence: CASSLGHGMKNGYTF. The CDR3 DNA sequence: TGTGCCAGCAGCTTAGGGCACGGGATGAAAAATGGCTACACCTTC. Combining the CDR3 with reference TRBV13 and TRBJ1-2 gives the whole variable domain AAGVIQSPRHLIKEKRETATLKCYPIPRHDTVYWYQQGPGQDPQFLISFYEKMQSDKGSIPDRFSAQQFSDYHSELNMSSLELGDSALYFCASSLGHGMKNGYTFGSGTRLTVV.

This clonotype was counted a few times. The rearrangement uses TRBV6-6 and TRBJ2-2, with D possibly matching TRBD2 (6 bases). Trimming took 2 bases from V and 1 from J, leaving 14 bases between them. From germline, CDR1 is MNHNY and CDR2 SVGAGI (reference sequence). This CDR3 is built from 17 residues. In DNA form, the CDR3 reads TGTGCCAGCAGTTACAGTGCGCGGCGGGAGAACACCGGGGAGCTGTTTTTT. This gives the protein CASSYSARRENTGELFF.

This clonotype was detected only a few times. The chain joins TRBV10-1 to TRBJ2-2; D not certain. The CDR3 extends over 13 amino acids. Germline assignment: CDR1 WNHNN and CDR2 SYGVQD (reference sequence). With 4 bases removed from V and 6 bases from J, the gap between germline ends came to 9 bases. CDR3 nucleotide sequence: TGCGCCAGCAGTGTCGCGTTCTCCGGGGAGCTGTTTTTT. Amino acids: CASSVAFSGELFF.

This clonotype was counted many times. The chain joins TRBV5-1 to TRBJ2-2; possibly TRBD1 for D (6 bases). Trimming took 4 bases from V and 6 from J, leaving 10 bases between them. This CDR3 has 13 residues. CDR1 and CDR2 from the germline V gene are SGHRS and YFSETQ. The CDR3, as DNA: TGCGCCAGCAGCCAGGACAGTGCCGGGGAGCTGTTTTTT. Translation gives CASSQDSAGELFF.

This clonotype was seen more than once but under ten times. The chain couples TRBV18 to TRBJ1-1, with TRBD1 matching over 10 bases. Germline assignment: CDR1 KGHSH and CDR2 LQKENI. V shed 3 bases and J 6 bases; nucleotides not matched to a gene: 4. The CDR3 covers 14 residues. The CDR3 DNA is TGTGCCAGCTCACCGACAGGGGGCTTTCCTGAAGCTTTCTTT. The encoded protein is CASSPTGGFPEAFF.

Concerning this clonotype: A single base separates this from a much larger clone, so it may be a read error. The chain links TRBV28 to TRBJ2-7; no firm D call. This CDR3 comprises 14 residues. Germline CDR1 reads MDHEN; CDR2 reads SYDVKM. V lost 5 bases to trimming and J lost 2 bases, with 13 bases between them. The CDR3 loop reads CASSSHTLPYEQYF. The CDR3 DNA sequence: TGTGCCAGCAGTAGCCATACGCTCCCCTACGAGCAGTACTTC.

This clonotype was observed many times. The chain employs TRBV6-1 and TRBJ1-1, with 7 nucleotides matching TRBD1. Germline values: CDR1 MNHNS, CDR2 SASEGT. This CDR3 is built from 14 residues. J gave up 7 bases and V 2 bases, and 7 bases lay outside the gene matches. This CDR3 reads CASSERGQTYEAFF. DNA for the CDR3: TGTGCCAGCAGTGAACGGGGACAGACTTATGAAGCTTTCTTT.

This clonotype was found many times. The chain combines TRBV27 with TRBJ2-1; 8 nucleotides agree with TRBD1. J was trimmed by 7 bases and V by 1 base; bases with no gene match: 9. Germline-derived CDR1 and CDR2 are MNHEY and SMNVEV (reference sequence). The CDR3 loop spans 16 amino acids. Here the CDR3 DNA reads TGTGCCAGCAGTTTATTCCCGTCGACAGGGGTGAATGAGCAGTTCTTC. This codes for CASSLFPSTGVNEQFF.

The sample holds a few counts of this clonotype. This sequence joins TRBV29-1 and TRBJ2-1, with D uncertain. The ends were cut back, 4 bases at V and 4 bases at J, with 23 bases in the middle. This CDR3 spans 17 amino acids. Looked up from germline, CDR1 is SQVTM and CDR2 is ANQGSEA. The CDR3 sequence: CSVGDPTSGPAYNEQFF. Written as DNA, the CDR3 is TGCAGCGTTGGAGACCCAACATCGGGCCCGGCTTACAATGAGCAGTTCTTC.

As concerns this clonotype: The junction departs from the called germline gene at one end, perhaps through a read error. The rearrangement links TRBV7-9 to TRBJ1-1; D uncertain. The CDR3 is 14 residues long. CDR1 and CDR2 from the germline V gene are SEHNR and FQNEAQ (reference sequence). Here the CDR3 reads CASSLGTGNTEASF. The CDR3 DNA reads as TGTGCCAGCAGCTTAGGGACCGGGAACACTGAAGCTTCCTTT.

Many counts were recorded for this clonotype. CDR3 sequence (DNA): TGTGCCAGCATGAATAACGGCATGGACACTGAAGCTTTCTTT. Residues: CASMNNGMDTEAFF. The chain carries TRBV27 and TRBJ1-1; no clear D gene. Trimming left V 7 bases short and J 3 bases short, with 15 bases between. The length of the CDR3 is 14 residues. Germline CDR1 and CDR2: MNHEY and SMNVEV (reference sequence).

This clonotype was detected many times. The J gene is TRBJ2-1, the V gene TRBV24-1; possibly TRBD2 for D (6 bases). The CDR3 loop spans 15 amino acids. Between the trimmed V and J ends, which lost 3 bases and 4 bases, there was a span of 12 bases. The V gene's germline CDR1 is KGHDR and CDR2 SFDVKD. The CDR3 DNA is TGTGCCACCAGTGATCGCAGGGAGGTATACAATGAGCAGTTCTTC. Its translation is CATSDRREVYNEQFF.

The rearrangement links TRBV7-8 to TRBJ1-2; D unresolved. CDR1 SGHVS and CDR2 FQNEAQ come from the germline V gene. V lost 6 bases and J 2 bases, leaving 16 bases between the germline ends. This CDR3 has 15 amino acids. The CDR3 spells CASSPTGGENYGYTF. In DNA, the CDR3 is TGTGCCAGCAGTCCAACCGGAGGAGAGAACTATGGCTACACCTTC.

In its sample, this clonotype was seen many times. J is TRBJ1-4 and V is TRBV20-1, with D possibly TRBD1 on 6 matching bases. The CDR3 has 13 residues. The V end lost 4 bases, the J end lost 4 bases, and 10 bases lay between the germline ends. CDR1 is DFQATT, CDR2 SNEGSKA, per germline (reference sequence). CDR3 coding DNA: TGCAGTGCTACGGACAGTGGTAATGAAAAACTGTTTTTT. Its translation: CSATDSGNEKLFF.

This clonotype was counted only a few times. The chain recombines TRBV20-1 with TRBJ2-5; D may be TRBD2 (5 bases). The CDR3 runs 11 residues. The germline V gene has CDR1 DFQATT and CDR2 SNEGSKA (reference sequence). The germline V and J ends were trimmed by 4 bases and 5 bases, with 8 bases remaining between them. This CDR3 reads CSATRGETQYF. The CDR3, as DNA: TGCAGTGCTACCAGAGGGGAGACCCAGTACTTC.

This clonotype was observed at least ten times. The chain recombines TRBV6-1 with TRBJ2-1, with 7 bases lining up with TRBD1. Trimming cost V 4 bases and J 0 bases; bases outside gene matches: 12. The V gene's germline CDR1 is MNHNS and CDR2 SASEGT. The CDR3 runs 18 residues. The CDR3 DNA sequence: TGTGCCAGCAGTGCCTCACTTCCGGGACAGAGCTCCTACAATGAGCAGTTCTTC. It translates to CASSASLPGQSSYNEQFF.

V is TRBV28 and J is TRBJ1-2, with TRBD1 as a possible D gene (6 bases). The germline gives CDR1 MDHEN, CDR2 SYDVKM. Trimming stripped 3 bases from V and 4 bases from J, with 15 bases between. The CDR3 is 15 amino acids. The CDR3 nucleotides are TGTGCCAGCAGTTTTGTTTGGGAGACAGGCTATGGCTACACCTTC. Translated: CASSFVWETGYGYTF.

Ten or more counts support this clonotype. The V call is TRBV3-1, the J call TRBJ2-1; 7 bases match TRBD2. The length of the CDR3 is 14 residues. The V and J ends lost 3 bases and 5 bases, in that order; junction bases with no gene match: 4. The V gene's germline CDR1 is LGHDT and CDR2 YNNKEL (reference sequence). The CDR3 DNA sequence: TGTGCCAGCAGCCATGGGAGGGCGGACAATGAGCAGTTCTTC. This encodes CASSHGRADNEQFF.

V is TRBV5-4 and J is TRBJ2-5; D might be TRBD1 (6 bases). Germline values: CDR1 SGHNT, CDR2 YYREEE (reference sequence). The CDR3 runs 14 residues. The V end was cut by 1 base, the J end by 4 bases, with 11 bases between. In DNA form, the CDR3 reads TGTGCCAGCAGCTTGAGGGGGATGGGAGAGACCCAGTACTTC. Protein product: CASSLRGMGETQYF.

This chain links TRBV19 with TRBJ1-4; weak D call: TRBD1 (5 bases). Looked up from germline, CDR1 is LNHDA and CDR2 is SQIVND (reference sequence). V shed 4 bases and J shed 6 bases, with 18 bases lying between them. The CDR3 is 16 residues long. The CDR3 here is CASSTGQFGRDEKLFF. The CDR3 coding sequence is TGTGCCAGTAGTACTGGACAATTTGGGCGGGATGAAAAACTGTTTTTT.